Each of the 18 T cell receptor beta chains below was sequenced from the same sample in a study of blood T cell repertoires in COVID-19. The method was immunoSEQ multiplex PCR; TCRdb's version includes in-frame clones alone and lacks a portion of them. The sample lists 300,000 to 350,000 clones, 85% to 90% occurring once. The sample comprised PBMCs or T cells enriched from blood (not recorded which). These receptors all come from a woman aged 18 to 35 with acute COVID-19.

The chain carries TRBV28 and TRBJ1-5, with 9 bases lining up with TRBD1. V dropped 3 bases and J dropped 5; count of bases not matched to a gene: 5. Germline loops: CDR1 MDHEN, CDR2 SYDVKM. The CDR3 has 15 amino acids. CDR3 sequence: CASSFGTGRDQPQHF. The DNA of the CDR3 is TGTGCCAGCAGTTTTGGGACAGGGCGTGATCAGCCCCAGCATTTT.

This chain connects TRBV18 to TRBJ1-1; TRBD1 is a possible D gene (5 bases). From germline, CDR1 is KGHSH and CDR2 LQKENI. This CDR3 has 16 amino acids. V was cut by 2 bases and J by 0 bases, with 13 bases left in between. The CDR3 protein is CASSPWAGGMNTEAFF. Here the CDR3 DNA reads TGTGCCAGCTCACCATGGGCCGGGGGGATGAACACTGAAGCTTTCTTT.

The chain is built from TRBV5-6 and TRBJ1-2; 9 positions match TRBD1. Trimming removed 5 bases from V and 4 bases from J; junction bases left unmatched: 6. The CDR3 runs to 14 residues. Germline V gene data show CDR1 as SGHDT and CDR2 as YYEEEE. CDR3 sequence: CASREQGASYGYTF. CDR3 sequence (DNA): TGTGCCAGCAGGGAACAGGGGGCTAGCTATGGCTACACCTTC.

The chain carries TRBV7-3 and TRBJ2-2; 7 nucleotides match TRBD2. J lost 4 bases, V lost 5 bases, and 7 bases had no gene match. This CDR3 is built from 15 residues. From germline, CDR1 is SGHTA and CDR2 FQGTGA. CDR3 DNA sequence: TGTGCCAGCAGCCCCCGACTAGCTGGCACCGGGGAGCTGTTTTTT. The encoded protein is CASSPRLAGTGELFF. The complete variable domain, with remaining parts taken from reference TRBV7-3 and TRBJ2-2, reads GAGVSQTPSNKVTEKGKYVELRCDPISGHTALYWYRQSLGQGPEFLIYFQGTGAADDSGLPNDRFFAVRPEGSVSTLKIQRTERGDSAVYLCASSPRLAGTGELFFGEGSRLTVL.

Written as DNA, the CDR3 is TGTGCCAGCAGTCCGAACGGACAGGGTGCGGGTGGCTACACCTTC. This gives the protein CASSPNGQGAGGYTF. The chain employs TRBV28 and TRBJ1-2; TRBD1 agrees at 8 bases. V dropped 5 bases and J dropped 7; count of bases not matched to a gene: 12. Germline-derived CDR1 and CDR2 are MDHEN and SYDVKM. This CDR3 is 15 amino acids long.

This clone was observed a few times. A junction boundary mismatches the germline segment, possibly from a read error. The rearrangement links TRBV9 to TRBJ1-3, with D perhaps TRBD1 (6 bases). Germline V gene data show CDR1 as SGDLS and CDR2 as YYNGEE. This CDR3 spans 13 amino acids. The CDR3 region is CASSEGAGNTIYF. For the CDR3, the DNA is TGTGCCAGTAGCGAGGGGGCTGGAAACACCATATATTTT.

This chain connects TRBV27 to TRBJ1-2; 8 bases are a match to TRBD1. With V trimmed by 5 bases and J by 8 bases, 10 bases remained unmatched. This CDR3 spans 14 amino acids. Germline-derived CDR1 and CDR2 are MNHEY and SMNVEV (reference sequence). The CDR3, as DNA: TGTGCCAGCAGTGCCGCTGACAGGGGAAACGGCTACACCTTC. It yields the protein CASSAADRGNGYTF.

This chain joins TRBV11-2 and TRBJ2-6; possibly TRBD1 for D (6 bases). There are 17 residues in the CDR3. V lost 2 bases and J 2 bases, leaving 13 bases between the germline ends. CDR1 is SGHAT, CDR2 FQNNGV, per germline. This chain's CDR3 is CASSLLITGTGANVLTF. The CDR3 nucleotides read TGTGCCAGCAGCTTATTGATCACAGGGACTGGGGCCAACGTCCTGACTTTC. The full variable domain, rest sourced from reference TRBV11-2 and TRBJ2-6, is EAGVAQSPRYKIIEKRQSVAFWCNPISGHATLYWYQQILGQGPKLLIQFQNNGVVDDSQLPKDRFSAERLKGVDSTLKIQPAKLEDSAVYLCASSLLITGTGANVLTFGAGSRLTVL.

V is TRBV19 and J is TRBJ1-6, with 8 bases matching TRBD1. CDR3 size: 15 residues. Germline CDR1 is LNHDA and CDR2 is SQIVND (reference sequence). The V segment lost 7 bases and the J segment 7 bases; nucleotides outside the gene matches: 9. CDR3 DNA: TGTGCCAGTATCCCGACAGGGGTAATGAATTCACCCCTCCACTTT. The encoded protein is CASIPTGVMNSPLHF.

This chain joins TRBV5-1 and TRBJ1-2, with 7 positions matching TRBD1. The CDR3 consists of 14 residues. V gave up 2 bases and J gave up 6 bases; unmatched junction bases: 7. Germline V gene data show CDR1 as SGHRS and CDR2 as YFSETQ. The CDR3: CASSFTGAPDGYTF. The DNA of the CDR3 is TGCGCCAGCAGCTTTACAGGGGCCCCGGATGGCTACACCTTC.

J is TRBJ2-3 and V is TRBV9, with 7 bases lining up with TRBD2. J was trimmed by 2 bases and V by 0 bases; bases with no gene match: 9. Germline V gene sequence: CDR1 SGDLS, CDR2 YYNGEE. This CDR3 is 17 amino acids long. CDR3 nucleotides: TGTGCCAGCAGCGTAGAAGGGGTAGCGGGTTACACAGATACGCAGTATTTT. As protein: CASSVEGVAGYTDTQYF.

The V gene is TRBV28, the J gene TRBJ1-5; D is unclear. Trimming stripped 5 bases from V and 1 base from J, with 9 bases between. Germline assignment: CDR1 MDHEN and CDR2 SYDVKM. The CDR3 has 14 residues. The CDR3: CASSVGGSNQPQHF. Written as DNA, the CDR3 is TGTGCCAGCAGTGTAGGAGGAAGCAATCAGCCCCAGCATTTT.

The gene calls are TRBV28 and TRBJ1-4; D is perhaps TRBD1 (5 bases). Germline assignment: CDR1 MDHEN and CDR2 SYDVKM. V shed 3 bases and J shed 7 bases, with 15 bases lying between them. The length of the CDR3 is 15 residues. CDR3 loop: CASSFPWGVSEKLFF. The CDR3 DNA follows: TGTGCCAGCAGTTTCCCATGGGGCGTAAGTGAAAAACTGTTTTTT. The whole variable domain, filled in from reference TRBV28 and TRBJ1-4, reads DVKVTQSSRYLVKRTGEKVFLECVQDMDHENMFWYRQDPGLGLRLIYFSYDVKMKEKGDIPEGYSVSREKKERFSLILESASTNQTSMYLCASSFPWGVSEKLFFGSGTQLSVL.

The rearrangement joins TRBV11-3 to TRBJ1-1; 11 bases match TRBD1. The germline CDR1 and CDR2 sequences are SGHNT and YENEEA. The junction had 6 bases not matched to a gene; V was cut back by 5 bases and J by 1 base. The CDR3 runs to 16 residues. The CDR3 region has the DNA TGTGCCAGCAGCCCCGGACAGGGGGCACCGAACACTGAAGCTTTCTTT. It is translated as CASSPGQGAPNTEAFF.

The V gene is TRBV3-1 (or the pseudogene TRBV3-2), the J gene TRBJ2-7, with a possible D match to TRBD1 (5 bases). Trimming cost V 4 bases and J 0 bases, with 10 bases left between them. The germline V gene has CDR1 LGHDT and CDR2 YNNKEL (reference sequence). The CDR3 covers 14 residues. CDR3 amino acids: CASSLGQTSYEQYF. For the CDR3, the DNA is TGTGCCAGCAGCCTGGGGCAGACCTCCTACGAGCAGTACTTC.

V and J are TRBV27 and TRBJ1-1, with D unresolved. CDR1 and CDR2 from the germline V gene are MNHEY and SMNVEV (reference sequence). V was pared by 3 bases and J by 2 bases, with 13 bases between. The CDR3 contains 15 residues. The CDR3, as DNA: TGTGCCAGCAGTTTCGTGGAGACGGCTAACACTGAAGCTTTCTTT. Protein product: CASSFVETANTEAFF.

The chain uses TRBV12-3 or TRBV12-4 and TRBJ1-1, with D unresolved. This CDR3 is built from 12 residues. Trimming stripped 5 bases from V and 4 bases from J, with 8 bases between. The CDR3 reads CASSPQSTEAFF. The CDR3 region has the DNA TGTGCCAGCAGTCCCCAGTCCACTGAAGCTTTCTTT.

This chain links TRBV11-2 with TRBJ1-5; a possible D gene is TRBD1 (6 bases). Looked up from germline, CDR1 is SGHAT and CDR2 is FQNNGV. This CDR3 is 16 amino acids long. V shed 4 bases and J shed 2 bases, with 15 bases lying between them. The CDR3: CASSSLGAGGNQPQHF. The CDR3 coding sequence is TGTGCCAGCAGCTCCCTGGGAGCAGGGGGCAATCAGCCCCAGCATTTT.